This T cell receptor beta chain was observed in a study of radiotherapy plus CTLA-4 blockade in lung cancer. Those patients who had chemo-refractory metastatic non-small-cell lung cancer were given focal radiation along with CTLA-4 blockade through ipilimumab. Germline V CDR1 and CDR2: SEHNR, FQNEAQ (reference sequence). V was clipped by 4 bases and J by 3 bases; unmatched bases: 2. The CDR3 runs 14 residues. Method: immunoSEQ multiplex PCR; TCRdb's copy keeps in-frame clones and lacks some. The profile shows about 51,000 clones, around 79% of them singletons. The V and J genes are TRBV7-9 and TRBJ2-7; 11 bases agree with TRBD1. The clonotype comes from a human donor with non-small cell lung cancer who had a complete response to radiotherapy plus ipilimumab. Material: peripheral blood, obtained from a patient treated with radiotherapy plus ipilimumab. The CDR3 nucleotides read TGTGCCAGCAGCTCCGGGACAGGGGGCTACGAGCAGTACTTC. Amino acids: CASSSGTGGYEQYF.